The sequence of this T cell receptor (beta chain) was determined in a study of cytomegalovirus exposure and HLA in healthy donors. V shed 2 bases, J shed 0 bases, and the junction held 7 bases outside the gene matches. The CDR3 length is 17 residues. Germline CDR1 reads KGHSH; CDR2 reads LQKENI. With 60 Vbeta and 13 Jbeta primers, the PCR was carried out. Only in-frame clones appear in the TCRdb table, and some are missing; sequencing was by immunoSEQ multiplex PCR. The repertoire includes about 170,000 clones, around 80% of them detected once, and 1% sits in the top ten. Sequenced sample: PBMCs. This chain joins TRBV18 and TRBJ1-1; the match to TRBD1 covers 9 bases. This clonotype originated in a woman between 50 and 59 years old in good health and CMV-seropositive. The CDR3 spells CASSPVGTGNMNTEAFF. CDR3 sequence (DNA): TGTGCCAGCTCACCAGTAGGGACAGGGAACATGAACACTGAAGCTTTCTTT.